These 18 T cell receptor beta chains originate from one sample sequenced in a study of blood T cells in healthy people across ages. The use of a sample-barcoded 5' primer and a J-beta primer mix characterized a second PCR of about 7 to 12 cycles. TCRdb itself ran the 5' RACE reads through MiXCR, one entry per CDR3 protein. The sample includes over 1,500,000 distinct CDR3 sequences, about 39% of them seen just once. Sequencing was done on a sample of blood. These TCRs come from a human donor in good health.

The chain has TRBV7-2 and TRBJ2-7, with 8 bases that match TRBD1. The CDR3 runs to 14 residues. The germline CDR1 and CDR2 sequences are SGHTA and FQGNSA. V was pared by 5 bases and J by 6 bases, with 9 bases of the junction left unmatched. The CDR3 spells CASSVSAGGCEQYF. The CDR3 DNA reads as TGTGCCAGCAGCGTATCCGCAGGGGGCTGCGAGCAGTACTTC.

This clonotype came up a few times. CDR3 sequence reads: CASSYGVSNQPQHF. CDR3 DNA sequence: TGTGCCAGCAGTTACGGGGTTAGCAATCAGCCCCAGCATTTT. The chain uses TRBV6-6 and TRBJ1-5, with no clear D. The V end was cut by 2 bases, the J end by 0 bases, with 5 bases between. CDR1 and CDR2 from the germline V gene are MNHNY and SVGAGI (reference sequence). This CDR3 is 14 amino acids long.

V usage is TRBV7-9 and J usage is TRBJ1-1, with D unresolved. The CDR3 loop spans 14 amino acids. Germline CDR1 is SEHNR and CDR2 is FQNEAQ (reference sequence). Trimming removed 5 bases at V and 3 bases at J, with 13 bases between. CDR3 sequence reads: CASSMLDGYTEAFF. The CDR3, as DNA: TGTGCCAGCAGCATGTTGGACGGATACACTGAAGCTTTCTTT. The whole variable domain, remainder taken from reference TRBV7-9 and TRBJ1-1, is DTGVSQNPRHKITKRGQNVTFRCDPISEHNRLYWYRQTLGQGPEFLTYFQNEAQLEKSRLLSDRFSAERPKGSFSTLEIQRTEQGDSAMYLCASSMLDGYTEAFFGQGTRLTVV.

The chain combines TRBV5-5 with TRBJ1-1; D is ambiguous. The CDR3 is 16 amino acids. Trimming removed 3 bases from V and 5 bases from J, with 20 bases in between. The germline gives CDR1 SGHKS, CDR2 YYEKEE (reference sequence). The CDR3 reads CASSSGWRNSGTEAFF. The CDR3 bases are TGTGCCAGCAGCTCCGGGTGGAGGAACTCCGGGACTGAAGCTTTCTTT.

This clonotype was recorded once. Germline is not matched at one junction end, which may reflect a read error. The chain carries TRBV12-3 or TRBV12-4 and TRBJ2-3, with D tentatively TRBD1 or TRBD2 (5 bases each). CDR3 length: 15 amino acids. The CDR3 sequence is CASRVGGASTDAQYF. CDR3 nucleotide sequence: TGTGCCAGCAGAGTAGGTGGGGCTAGCACAGATGCGCAGTATTTT.

Only a few counts were recorded for this clonotype. This sequence joins TRBV12-3 or TRBV12-4 and TRBJ2-7; no clear D gene. CDR3 size: 15 residues. With 5 bases removed from V and 0 bases from J, the gap between germline ends came to 14 bases. The CDR3 region has the DNA TGTGCCAGCAGTCCCTCCCTAGGGTCCTCCTACGAGCAGTACTTC. Residues: CASSPSLGSSYEQYF.

This chain connects TRBV29-1 to TRBJ1-1; no firm D call. The CDR3 extends over 10 amino acids. Germline CDR1 SQVTM, CDR2 ANQGSEA. The germline V and J ends were trimmed by 5 bases and 4 bases, with 5 bases remaining between them. This CDR3 reads CSVSSTEAFF. The DNA of the CDR3 is TGCAGCGTTTCTAGCACTGAAGCTTTCTTT.

J is TRBJ2-5 and V is TRBV7-2; 9 bases line up with TRBD1. Unmatched junction bases numbered 17, after V lost 4 bases and J lost 11 bases. The CDR3 runs to 16 residues. Germline V lookup: CDR1 SGHTA, CDR2 FQGNSA. The CDR3 protein is CASSYSGPGQGVKQYF. The CDR3 DNA follows: TGTGCCAGCAGCTATAGTGGTCCGGGACAGGGAGTTAAGCAGTACTTC.

This clonotype appeared many times. The chain has TRBV20-1 and TRBJ2-7; 12 nucleotides match TRBD2. With V trimmed by 3 bases and J by 4 bases, 1 base remained unmatched. This CDR3 contains 13 residues. In germline, CDR1 is DFQATT, CDR2 SNEGSKA (reference sequence). The DNA for the CDR3 is TGCAGTGCTAGCCTAGCGGGGGGGTACGAGCAGTACTTC. This gives the protein CSASLAGGYEQYF.

This chain joins TRBV29-1 and TRBJ1-2; possibly TRBD1 for D (6 bases). Per germline, CDR1 SQVTM and CDR2 ANQGSEA. The CDR3 runs to 11 residues. The CDR3 reads CSYRRQAGYTF. CDR3 in DNA: TGCAGTTACCGTAGACAGGCTGGCTACACCTTC.

This clonotype was seen more than once but under ten times. This rearrangement joins TRBV6-2 or TRBV6-3 to TRBJ1-2, with a possible D match to TRBD1 (5 bases). V was clipped by 8 bases and J by 7 bases, with 11 bases between them. This CDR3 comprises 11 residues. CDR1 MNHEY and CDR2 SVGEGT come from the germline V gene. Here the CDR3 reads CASAGNGGYTF. CDR3 nucleotide sequence: TGTGCCAGCGCAGGGAACGGTGGCTACACCTTC.

The chain uses TRBV12-3 or TRBV12-4 and TRBJ2-3; D remains ambiguous. V shed 5 bases and J shed 0 bases, with 12 bases lying between them. The CDR3 is 15 amino acids. The CDR3 region has the DNA TGTGCCAGCAGTCCCCGAAGGGTGAGCACAGATACGCAGTATTTT. This sequence encodes CASSPRRVSTDTQYF.

The chain is built from TRBV5-1 and TRBJ2-2, with D possibly matching TRBD1 (7 bases). The CDR3 totals 18 residues. V lost 3 bases, J lost 0 bases, and 18 bases lay in between. From germline, CDR1 is SGHRS and CDR2 YFSETQ. The CDR3 here is CASSSTWRGQSNTGELFF. The CDR3 coding sequence is TGCGCCAGCAGCTCGACATGGAGGGGACAGTCGAACACCGGGGAGCTGTTTTTT. The full variable domain, in which reference TRBV5-1 and TRBJ2-2 provide the parts outside the CDR3, is KAGVTQTPRYLIKTRGQQVTLSCSPISGHRSVSWYQQTPGQGLQFLFEYFSETQRNKGNFPGRFSGRQFSNSRSEMNVSTLELGDSALYLCASSSTWRGQSNTGELFFGEGSRLTVL.

The chain combines TRBV9 with TRBJ2-1; D remains unclear. The germline V gene encodes CDR1 SGDLS and CDR2 YYNGEE. Between the trimmed V and J ends, which lost 6 bases and 4 bases, there was a span of 11 bases. This CDR3 is built from 13 residues. The CDR3 protein is CASTTDPYNEQFF. DNA for the CDR3: TGTGCCAGCACCACGGATCCTTACAATGAGCAGTTCTTC.

This chain connects TRBV7-3 to TRBJ1-2, with D hard to call. Per germline, CDR1 SGHTA and CDR2 FQGTGA. The CDR3 extends over 15 amino acids. Trimming shortened V by 5 bases and J by 8 bases, and 21 bases separated the two germline ends. CDR3 loop: CASSPKSPRGPGYTF. In DNA, the CDR3 is TGTGCCAGCAGCCCGAAGTCCCCCCGGGGTCCGGGCTACACCTTC.

This clonotype was seen only a few times. This chain connects TRBV4-2 to TRBJ2-3, with D unclear. V lost 1 base, J lost 0 bases, and 11 bases lay in between. CDR1 is LGHNA and CDR2 is YNFKEQ in the germline V gene. This CDR3 spans 16 amino acids. Written as DNA, the CDR3 is TGTGCCAGCAGCCAAGCAATTAGCCAGAGCACAGATACGCAGTATTTT. It yields the protein CASSQAISQSTDTQYF.

The chain links TRBV5-4 to TRBJ2-1; 7 bases match TRBD1. V dropped 4 bases and J dropped 12; count of bases not matched to a gene: 7. Germline V gives CDR1 SGHNT, CDR2 YYREEE (reference sequence). The CDR3 has 12 residues. DNA for the CDR3: TGTGCCAGCAGCCACAGGGGCGGAGGGCAGTTCTTC. Encoded protein: CASSHRGGGQFF.

The chain employs TRBV5-6 and TRBJ1-2; no definite D call. The CDR3 sequence is 14 residues long. Germline V gene sequence: CDR1 SGHDT, CDR2 YYEEEE. Trimming removed 3 bases at V and 4 bases at J, with 13 bases between. DNA of the CDR3: TGTGCCAGCAGCTCTCAGGATCCATTCTATGGCTACACCTTC. As protein: CASSSQDPFYGYTF.